These 16 T cell receptor beta chains came from one sample sequenced in a study of blood T cell repertoires in COVID-19. Profiling relied on immunoSEQ multiplex PCR, and the TCRdb table lists in-frame clones only, not all of them. The table shows around 92,000 clones, with around two thirds occurring only once. Sequencing was done on a sample of peripheral blood. These receptors were taken from a man aged 65-85 years with COVID-19, enrolled during active disease.

This clone was counted between two and nine times. The chain joins TRBV5-1 to TRBJ2-7; 8 bases are a match to TRBD1. V lost 4 bases to trimming and J lost 4 bases; unmatched junction nucleotides: 10. CDR1 and CDR2 (germline): SGHRS, YFSETQ. The CDR3 is 15 amino acids. CDR3 in DNA: TGCGCCAGCAGCCCTACCGGGACAGGAGTATACGAGCAGTACTTC. This encodes CASSPTGTGVYEQYF.

This chain links TRBV9 with TRBJ1-2, with D uncertain. Between the trimmed V and J ends, which lost 5 bases and 10 bases, there was a span of 18 bases. This CDR3 is 13 amino acids long. Germline lookup yields CDR1 SGDLS and CDR2 YYNGEE. CDR3 sequence (DNA): TGTGCCAGCAGTTCCGGGTCGGGGTACGTCTACACCTTC. Its protein is CASSSGSGYVYTF. Together with reference TRBV9 and TRBJ1-2, the CDR3 gives the full variable domain: DSGVTQTPKHLITATGQRVTLRCSPRSGDLSVYWYQQSLDQGLQFLIQYYNGEERAKGNILERFSAQQFPDLHSELNLSSLELGDSALYFCASSSGSGYVYTFGSGTRLTVV.

This clone has a handful of counts. The J gene is TRBJ1-5, the V gene TRBV5-4, with 7 bases matching TRBD1. Germline V gene lookup returns CDR1 SGHNT and CDR2 YYREEE (reference sequence). The V segment lost 4 bases and the J segment 4 bases; nucleotides outside the gene matches: 11. The CDR3 sequence is 16 residues long. The DNA for the CDR3 is TGTGCCAGCAGCACGATGGGACAGTCGGAGAATCAGCCCCAGCATTTT. Its translation is CASSTMGQSENQPQHF.

This chain's CDR3 is CSASYSRLEYQETQYF. The CDR3 DNA is TGCAGTGCTAGTTATTCTAGACTAGAGTACCAAGAGACCCAGTACTTC. The chain uses TRBV20-1 and TRBJ2-5; a weak D match, TRBD2 (6 bases). V shed 3 bases and J shed 0 bases, with 17 bases lying between them. Germline V gene sequence: CDR1 DFQATT, CDR2 SNEGSKA (reference sequence). The CDR3 runs to 16 residues.

The chain employs TRBV2 and TRBJ2-1, with D uncertain. CDR3 length: 11 residues. Germline CDR1 is SNHLY and CDR2 is FYNNEI. V was trimmed by 8 bases and J by 6 bases, leaving 8 bases between them. CDR3 loop: CASCYSNEQFF. In DNA, the CDR3 is TGTGCCAGCTGTTATAGCAATGAGCAGTTCTTC. Full variable domain (missing parts from reference TRBV2 and TRBJ2-1): EPEVTQTPSHQVTQMGQEVILRCVPISNHLYFYWYRQILGQKVEFLVSFYNNEISEKSEIFDDQFSVERPDGSNFTLKIRSTKLEDSAMYFCASCYSNEQFFGPGTRLTVL.

The chain recombines TRBV7-2 with TRBJ2-3; D is possibly TRBD1 (6 bases). Germline assignment: CDR1 SGHTA and CDR2 FQGNSA. This CDR3 has 12 amino acids. V was pared by 5 bases and J by 6 bases, with 9 bases between. The CDR3 loop is CASSPQGDTQYF. CDR3 nucleotides: TGTGCCAGCAGCCCCCAGGGGGATACGCAGTATTTT.

The rearrangement uses TRBV7-2 and TRBJ2-7; 7 positions agree with TRBD2. The CDR3 sequence is 15 residues long. V lost 2 bases and J lost 2; bases outside the gene matches: 6. Germline values: CDR1 SGHTA, CDR2 FQGNSA. For the CDR3, the DNA is TGTGCCAGCAGCTTATTTCTAGCGGTAGCCTACGAGCAGTACTTC. This sequence encodes CASSLFLAVAYEQYF. Variable domain in full (rest from reference TRBV7-2 and TRBJ2-7): GAGVSQSPSNKVTEKGKDVELRCDPISGHTALYWYRQSLGQGLEFLIYFQGNSAPDKSGLPSDRFSAERTGGSVSTLTIQRTQQEDSAVYLCASSLFLAVAYEQYFGPGTRLTVT.

Comment on this clone: A single base separates this from a much larger clone, so it may be a read error. The sample holds other DNA sequences that translate to the same CDR3. V gene TRBV6-5 combines with J gene TRBJ1-1; 9 positions match TRBD1. Germline V gene data show CDR1 as MNHEY and CDR2 as SVGAGI. The CDR3 sequence is 13 residues long. V trimming: 6 bases; J trimming: 3 bases; junction bases outside the gene matches: 2. The CDR3 loop reads CASRGQGDTEAFF. The DNA of the CDR3 is TGTGCCAGCAGGGGACAGGGAGACACTGAAGCTTTCTTT.

The chain joins TRBV7-9 to TRBJ1-5; 7 bases line up with TRBD1. There are 19 residues in the CDR3. CDR1 SEHNR and CDR2 FQNEAQ come from the germline V gene (reference sequence). V was clipped by 0 bases and J by 6 bases; unmatched bases: 17. The CDR3 DNA reads as TGTGCCAGCAGCTTAGCGAGGGTAGGGGGCGCTTGGTTCGGTCAGCCCCAGCATTTT. Translation: CASSLARVGGAWFGQPQHF. Full variable domain (outside the CDR3, taken from reference TRBV7-9 and TRBJ1-5): DTGVSQNPRHKITKRGQNVTFRCDPISEHNRLYWYRQTLGQGPEFLTYFQNEAQLEKSRLLSDRFSAERPKGSFSTLEIQRTEQGDSAMYLCASSLARVGGAWFGQPQHFGDGTRLSIL.

This clone appeared once. This chain joins TRBV6-2 or TRBV6-3 and TRBJ1-5, with 7 positions matching TRBD1. Germline V gene sequence: CDR1 MNHEY, CDR2 SVGEGT. V was pared by 6 bases and J by 2 bases, with 7 bases of the junction left unmatched. The CDR3 runs to 15 residues. As DNA, the CDR3 is TGTGCCAGCAGCCTAACCGGACAGGGCAATCAGCCCCAGCATTTT. Translating it yields CASSLTGQGNQPQHF.

The chain has TRBV7-2 and TRBJ2-5, with 8 bases that match TRBD2. The V gene's germline CDR1 is SGHTA and CDR2 FQGNSA. The CDR3 extends over 16 amino acids. V lost 1 base, J lost 1 base, and 5 bases stayed unmatched. The chain's CDR3 is CASSLGPGGSQETQYF. CDR3 DNA sequence: TGTGCCAGCAGCTTAGGGCCGGGAGGGTCCCAAGAGACCCAGTACTTC.

The chain couples TRBV14 to TRBJ2-1; 11 bases map to TRBD1. The ends lost 0 bases at V and 6 bases at J; junction bases unmatched: 7. The length of the CDR3 is 17 residues. In germline, CDR1 is SGHDN, CDR2 FVKESK. CDR3 protein: CASSQEPGQGARNEQFF. The DNA for the CDR3 is TGTGCCAGCAGCCAAGAACCCGGACAGGGGGCGCGCAATGAGCAGTTCTTC.

The gene calls are TRBV4-2 and TRBJ2-1; TRBD2 matches at 7 bases. Trimming took 0 bases from V and 3 from J; bases not matched to a gene: 8. From germline, CDR1 is LGHNA and CDR2 YNFKEQ. CDR3 length equals 17 residues. DNA for the CDR3: TGTGCCAGCAGCCAAGATAGCCTAGCGGTATTCTACAATGAGCAGTTCTTC. It encodes CASSQDSLAVFYNEQFF.

The chain joins TRBV6-1 to TRBJ1-1, with 9 bases identical to TRBD1. Germline V CDR1 and CDR2: MNHNS, SASEGT. Germline trimming cut 3 bases from V and 5 bases from J; bases unmatched to any gene: 7. The CDR3 length is 15 residues. CDR3 region: CASSERTGVFTEAFF. In DNA, the CDR3 is TGTGCCAGCAGTGAGCGGACAGGGGTTTTTACTGAAGCTTTCTTT.

The chain has TRBV5-1 and TRBJ2-7; perhaps TRBD1 as D (5 bases). Deletions cut 0 bases from V and 3 bases from J, with 10 bases between. Per germline, CDR1 SGHRS and CDR2 YFSETQ. The CDR3 consists of 14 residues. CDR3 sequence (DNA): TGCGCCAGCAGCTTGGGGGGCGAAGGCTACGAGCAGTACTTC. Translated, it gives CASSLGGEGYEQYF.

The genes are TRBV21-1 and TRBJ2-7; the table's D call TRBD2 went unverified against the DNA. TRBV21-1 is deemed a pseudogene. The CDR3 extends over 10 amino acids. The CDR3 DNA follows: TGTGCCAGCAGTGTTAAGGGAGAGTACTTC. It specifies CASSVKGEYF.